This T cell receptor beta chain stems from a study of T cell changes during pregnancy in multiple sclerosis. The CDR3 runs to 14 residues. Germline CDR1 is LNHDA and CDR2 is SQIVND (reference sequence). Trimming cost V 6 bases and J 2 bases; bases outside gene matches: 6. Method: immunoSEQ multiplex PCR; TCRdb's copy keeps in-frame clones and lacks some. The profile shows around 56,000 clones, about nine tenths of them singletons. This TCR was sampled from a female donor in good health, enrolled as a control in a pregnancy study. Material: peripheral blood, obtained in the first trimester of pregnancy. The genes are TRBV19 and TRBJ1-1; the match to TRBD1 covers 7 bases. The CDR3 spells CASSRGQYNTEAFF. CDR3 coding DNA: TGTGCCAGTAGCCGGGGACAGTATAACACTGAAGCTTTCTTT.